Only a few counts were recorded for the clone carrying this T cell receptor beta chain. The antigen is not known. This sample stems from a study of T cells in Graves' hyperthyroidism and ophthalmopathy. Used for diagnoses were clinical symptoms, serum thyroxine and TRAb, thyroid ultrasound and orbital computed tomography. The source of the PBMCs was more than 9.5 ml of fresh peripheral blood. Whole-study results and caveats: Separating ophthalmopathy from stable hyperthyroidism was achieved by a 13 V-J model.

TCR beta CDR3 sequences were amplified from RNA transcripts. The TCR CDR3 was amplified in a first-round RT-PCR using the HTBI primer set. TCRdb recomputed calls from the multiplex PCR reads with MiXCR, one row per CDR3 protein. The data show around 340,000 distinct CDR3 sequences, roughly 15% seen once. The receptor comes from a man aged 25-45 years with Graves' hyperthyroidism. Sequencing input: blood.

The CDR3 bases are TGCGCCAGCAGCTACACCGGGACAGGTCGAAACACCATATATTTT. Protein: CASSYTGTGRNTIYF. The rearrangement joins TRBV4-1 to TRBJ1-3; TRBD1 matches 8 bases. The CDR3 runs to 15 residues. CDR1 and CDR2 (germline): MGHRA, YSYEKL. The J segment lost 5 bases and the V segment lost 5 bases, leaving 8 bases of the junction unmatched.